The clone carrying this T cell receptor (beta chain) appeared a few times. The target antigen is unknown. The V gene lost 2 bases and the J gene lost 0 bases, with 7 bases spanning the gap. Germline V gene sequence: CDR1 SGHVS, CDR2 FQNEAQ. The CDR3 has 14 residues. The Oncomine TCR Beta short-read assay was applied to DNA of cultured CD4+ T cells. TCRdb ran MiXCR on the PCR reads and lists one entry per CDR3 protein. The table shows roughly 11,000 distinct CDR3 sequences, with about 40% occurring only once. This specimen belongs to a study of vaccination and CD4 T cells after COVID-19. The sample's treatment: approximately nine-day PBMC culture with coronavirus spike peptide pools or control peptides (ViraFEST assay).

The clonotype comes from a human donor who had recovered from COVID-19. The sequenced sample was CD4+ T cells from blood, cultured in vitro. The rearrangement joins TRBV7-8 to TRBJ1-2; the D is unclear. CDR3 protein: CASSLTRSNYGYTF. DNA of the CDR3: TGTGCCAGCAGCTTAACCAGATCTAACTATGGCTACACCTTC.